Below, 24 T cell receptor beta chains from the same sample are listed, as sequenced in a study of shared clonotypes between healthy human individuals. The table came from immunoSEQ multiplex PCR; TCRdb's copy has only in-frame clones and leaves some out. The sample carries around 2.5 million clones, 93% recorded once. Material for sequencing was naive CD4+ T cells from PBMCs. The subset denotes: CD45RA+ positively selected. Receptors were obtained from a man younger than 30 in good health. Some clones in this sample may be carry-over from other donors' samples.

Of note for this clone: The germline gene is not matched at one end of the junction; a read error may be the cause. The identical CDR3 is also encoded by other nucleotide sequences in the sample. The chain has TRBV4-1 and TRBJ1-1, with D possibly TRBD1 on 5 matching bases. The germline gives CDR1 MGHRA, CDR2 YSYEKL. The CDR3 has 15 residues. The CDR3 DNA sequence: TGCGCCAGCAGAAGGGGAGGCAGGGTGAACACTGAGGCTTTCTTT. It specifies CASRRGGRVNTEAFF.

The chain carries TRBV28 and TRBJ2-7; D is perhaps TRBD1 (5 bases). Trimming cost V 6 bases and J 4 bases, with 16 bases left between them. CDR3 length: 14 amino acids. CDR1 is MDHEN and CDR2 is SYDVKM in the germline V gene. This chain's CDR3 is CASSPQGIDYEQYF. CDR3 nucleotide sequence: TGTGCCAGCAGCCCTCAGGGAATCGATTACGAGCAGTACTTC.

V is TRBV4-2 and J is TRBJ2-7, with 10 nucleotides matching TRBD2. CDR1 and CDR2 from the germline V gene are LGHNA and YNFKEQ. The junction had 2 bases not matched to a gene; V was cut back by 0 bases and J by 0 bases. This CDR3 region has 16 residues. The CDR3 region is CASSQDTSGNSYEQYF. CDR3 bases: TGTGCCAGCAGCCAAGATACTAGCGGGAACTCCTACGAGCAGTACTTC.

V gene TRBV28 combines with J gene TRBJ1-2; tentative D call: TRBD1 (5 bases). CDR3 length: 14 amino acids. V was trimmed by 4 bases and J by 0 bases, leaving 9 bases between them. Per germline, CDR1 MDHEN and CDR2 SYDVKM. As DNA, the CDR3 is TGTGCCAGCAGTTACGGGGGATCTAACTATGGCTACACCTTC. Translation gives CASSYGGSNYGYTF.

The rearrangement links TRBV15 to TRBJ2-5, with 8 bases aligning to TRBD1. The ends lost 5 bases at V and 3 bases at J; junction bases unmatched: 8. Germline CDR1 and CDR2: LNHNV and YYDKDF (reference sequence). This CDR3 contains 15 residues. The chain's CDR3 is CATSASLDREETQYF. Written as DNA, the CDR3 is TGTGCCACCAGCGCTTCCCTGGACAGGGAAGAGACCCAGTACTTC.

On this clone: Compared with germline, one end of the junction differs, possibly owing to a read error. This sequence joins TRBV28 and TRBJ1-2; D is unresolved. The CDR3 runs to 9 residues. Per germline, CDR1 MDHEN and CDR2 SYDVKM. This CDR3 is CASSYRDRF. The CDR3 nucleotides are TGTGCCAGCAGTTATCGGGATCGCTTC.

The chain couples TRBV6-5 to TRBJ2-7; the D is unclear. Trimming took 2 bases from V and 4 from J, leaving 15 bases between them. There are 15 residues in the CDR3. In germline, CDR1 is MNHEY, CDR2 SVGAGI. CDR3: CASSYGSWGIYEQYF. CDR3 in DNA: TGTGCCAGCAGTTACGGATCGTGGGGAATATACGAGCAGTACTTC.

V is TRBV6-1 and J is TRBJ1-2, with TRBD1 as a possible D gene (5 bases). Germline values: CDR1 MNHNS, CDR2 SASEGT. The length of the CDR3 is 13 residues. V was clipped by 7 bases and J by 4 bases, with 13 bases between them. In nucleotides, the CDR3 is TGTGCCAGCACCTGGCGGGGGAGCTATGGCTACACCTTC. Residues: CASTWRGSYGYTF.

The rearrangement joins TRBV7-2 to TRBJ2-6; D is possibly TRBD2 (6 bases). This CDR3 contains 15 residues. Germline CDR1 SGHTA, CDR2 FQGNSA. CDR3 coding DNA: TGTGCAACCGTCGGGAGTGCTAATGGGGCCAACGTCCTGACTTTC. Amino acid sequence: CATVGSANGANVLTF.

V and J are TRBV28 and TRBJ2-5; D is uncertain. The better agreement between TRBJ2-7 and the DNA end casts doubt on the J call. CDR3 length: 17 residues. Per the germline V gene, CDR1 is MDHEN and CDR2 is SYDVKM. The CDR3 sequence is CASSLVLIRAYSYEQYF. The CDR3 DNA reads TGTGCCAGCAGTTTGGTGCTTATCCGGGCTTACTCCTACGAGCAGTACTTC.

The chain has TRBV6-5 and TRBJ2-7; D is ambiguous. The V gene's germline CDR1 is MNHEY and CDR2 SVGAGI. This CDR3 spans 13 amino acids. Trimming removed 0 bases from V and 6 bases from J, with 9 bases in between. CDR3 sequence: CASSYSGAVEQYF. The CDR3 region has the DNA TGTGCCAGCAGTTACTCCGGTGCAGTCGAGCAGTACTTC.

The chain uses TRBV28 and TRBJ1-2; D is perhaps TRBD1 (6 bases). Trimming cost V 6 bases and J 6 bases, with 14 bases left between them. CDR3 size: 13 residues. CDR1 MDHEN and CDR2 SYDVKM come from the germline V gene. Here the CDR3 DNA reads TGTGCCAGCAGGGAACAGGGAAGCAATGGCTACACCTTC. Protein: CASREQGSNGYTF.

The V gene is TRBV5-1, the J gene TRBJ2-5; TRBD2 is a possible D gene (6 bases). The V and J ends lost 3 bases and 5 bases respectively, with 17 bases between them. CDR1 SGHRS and CDR2 YFSETQ come from the germline V gene. This CDR3 is 15 amino acids long. The CDR3 DNA follows: TGCGCCAGCAGCTCGCCCTCCGGGAGCGCCGAGACCCAGTACTTC. It is translated as CASSSPSGSAETQYF.

The chain employs TRBV18 and TRBJ2-7; 11 nucleotides line up with TRBD2. V dropped 1 base and J dropped 6; count of bases not matched to a gene: 11. The CDR3 is 17 amino acids. Germline V gene sequence: CDR1 KGHSH, CDR2 LQKENI. CDR3 protein: CASSPQTQASGRFEQYF. As DNA, the CDR3 is TGTGCCAGCTCACCACAAACTCAGGCTAGCGGGAGGTTCGAGCAGTACTTC.

This clone has just one count. V usage is TRBV2 and J usage is TRBJ1-5; D not certain. Germline V gives CDR1 SNHLY, CDR2 FYNNEI. The V end was cut by 8 bases, the J end by 5 bases, with 16 bases between. This CDR3 has 14 amino acids. The CDR3 coding sequence is TGTGCCAGCTCACGAGCGACGGATTATCAGCCCCAGCATTTT. Protein sequence: CASSRATDYQPQHF.

The rearrangement joins TRBV29-1 to TRBJ1-2; 7 bases are a match to TRBD1. Trimming at V came to 7 bases and at J to 2 bases, leaving 4 bases not matched to a gene. The CDR3 totals 12 residues. Germline V gene data show CDR1 as SQVTM and CDR2 as ANQGSEA. This CDR3 is CSGGGQNYGYTF. DNA for the CDR3: TGCAGCGGCGGGGGACAGAACTATGGCTACACCTTC.

This chain links TRBV4-2 with TRBJ2-6, with D maybe TRBD2 (6 bases). The CDR3 totals 17 residues. Trimming left V 5 bases short and J 0 bases short, with 14 bases between. Looked up from germline, CDR1 is LGHNA and CDR2 is YNFKEQ. This chain's CDR3 is CASSGASANSGANVLTF. In DNA, the CDR3 is TGTGCCAGCAGCGGGGCTAGCGCCAACTCTGGGGCCAACGTCCTGACTTTC.

This chain uses TRBV15 with TRBJ2-1; D not resolved. Between the trimmed V and J ends, which lost 6 bases and 7 bases, there was a span of 19 bases. Per the germline V gene, CDR1 is LNHNV and CDR2 is YYDKDF (reference sequence). The CDR3 contains 15 residues. CDR3 coding DNA: TGTGCCACCAGTACTCTGGAGTTTACGGGTAATGAGCAGTTCTTC. It encodes CATSTLEFTGNEQFF. Filled out from reference TRBV15 and TRBJ2-1, the complete variable domain reads DAMVIQNPRYQVTQFGKPVTLSCSQTLNHNVMYWYQQKSSQAPKLLFHYYDKDFNNEADTPDNFQSRRPNTSFCFLDIRSPGLGDTAMYLCATSTLEFTGNEQFFGPGTRLTVL.

In the case of this clone: The same CDR3 also results from other DNA sequences found in this sample. The chain joins TRBV7-3 to TRBJ1-1; 8 positions match TRBD1. The length of the CDR3 is 14 residues. The V and J ends lost 4 bases and 3 bases, in that order; junction bases with no gene match: 4. Germline CDR1 SGHTA, CDR2 FQGTGA. The chain's CDR3 is CASSSTGGDTEAFF. As DNA, the CDR3 is TGTGCCAGCAGCTCCACAGGGGGGGACACTGAAGCTTTCTTT.

Here the CDR3 reads CASSFLKTAEAFF. CDR3 DNA sequence: TGTGCCAGCAGCTTTCTAAAGACCGCTGAAGCTTTCTTT. The rearrangement joins TRBV7-2 to TRBJ1-1, with no clear D. This CDR3 contains 13 residues. The V and J ends lost 3 bases and 6 bases respectively, with 11 bases between them. The germline V gene has CDR1 SGHTA and CDR2 FQGNSA.

This chain connects TRBV6-5 to TRBJ2-1; D is uncertain. Germline V gives CDR1 MNHEY, CDR2 SVGAGI. CDR3 length equals 13 residues. Trimming pared 6 bases from V and 8 bases from J, leaving 14 bases between. CDR3 DNA: TGTGCCAGCAGGTCCCGGTCTAGGGATGAGCAGTTCTTC. Its protein is CASRSRSRDEQFF.

This clone was counted once. The chain joins TRBV6-1 to TRBJ2-2; 10 nucleotides line up with TRBD2. The V gene end was trimmed by 4 bases and the J gene end by 0 bases; junction bases not matched to a gene: 2. Germline V gives CDR1 MNHNS, CDR2 SASEGT. This CDR3 has 16 amino acids. The CDR3 region has the DNA TGTGCCAGCAGTGGTACTAGCGGGACGAACACCGGGGAGCTGTTTTTT. Its translation is CASSGTSGTNTGELFF.

This clone was counted a single time. The V call is TRBV2, the J call TRBJ2-3; the D gene is possibly TRBD2 (6 bases). Deletions cut 6 bases from V and 3 bases from J, with 13 bases between. The CDR3 totals 14 residues. Germline CDR1 reads SNHLY; CDR2 reads FYNNEI. The CDR3 sequence is CASSPTSRTDTQYF. DNA of the CDR3: TGTGCCAGCAGCCCAACTAGCAGAACAGATACGCAGTATTTT.

The gene calls are TRBV28 and TRBJ1-4; no definite D call. CDR3 length equals 16 residues. CDR1 is MDHEN and CDR2 is SYDVKM in the germline V gene. Trimming shortened V by 5 bases and J by 8 bases, and 21 bases separated the two germline ends. The CDR3 sequence: CASSLAWAASSEKLFF. CDR3 sequence (DNA): TGTGCCAGCAGTCTCGCCTGGGCAGCCTCGAGCGAAAAACTGTTTTTT.